This T cell receptor beta chain was sequenced for a study of blood T cell repertoires in COVID-19. This CDR3 comprises 14 residues. CDR1 is ENHRY and CDR2 is SYGVKD in the germline V gene. V shed 8 bases and J shed 2 bases, with 14 bases lying between them. Per the original methods: Amplified reference gene primers provided the basis for estimating nucleated cell counts. Data came from immunoSEQ multiplex PCR; TCRdb stores just in-frame clones and leaves some out. D and trimming come from the DNA, and the V and J calls and clone size come from that table. The sample comprises more than 95,000 clones, about four fifths of which are singletons, and approximately 3.3% rests with the top ten.

The receptor's source is a woman of 80 years or more with active or convalescent COVID-19. The genes are TRBV10-3 and TRBJ2-3; a possible D gene is TRBD2 (5 bases). Specimen: peripheral blood. The CDR3 DNA reads as TGTGCCATCCGAACCCACGGGATCACAGATACGCAGTATTTT. It yields the protein CAIRTHGITDTQYF.